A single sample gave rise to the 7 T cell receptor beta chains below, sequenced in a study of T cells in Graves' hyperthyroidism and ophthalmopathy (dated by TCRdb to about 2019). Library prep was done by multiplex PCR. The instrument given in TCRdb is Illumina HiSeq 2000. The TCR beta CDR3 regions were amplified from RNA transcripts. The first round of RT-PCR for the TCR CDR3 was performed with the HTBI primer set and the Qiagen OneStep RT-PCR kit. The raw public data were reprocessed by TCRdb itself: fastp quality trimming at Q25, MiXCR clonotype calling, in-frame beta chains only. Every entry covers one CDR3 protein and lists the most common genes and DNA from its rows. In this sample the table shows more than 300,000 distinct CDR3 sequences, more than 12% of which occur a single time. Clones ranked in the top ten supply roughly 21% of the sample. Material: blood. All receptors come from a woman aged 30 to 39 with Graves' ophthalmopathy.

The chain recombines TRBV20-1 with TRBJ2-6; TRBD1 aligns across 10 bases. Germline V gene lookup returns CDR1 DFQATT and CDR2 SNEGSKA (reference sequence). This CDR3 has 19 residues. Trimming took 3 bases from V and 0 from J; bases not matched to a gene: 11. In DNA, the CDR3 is TGCAGTGCTAGTAGGGAACGGACAGGGGGGGGCTCTGGGGCCAACGTCCTGACTTTC. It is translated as CSASRERTGGGSGANVLTF.

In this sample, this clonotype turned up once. The CDR3 is CATSENIRGGNIQYF. Written as DNA, the CDR3 is TGTGCCACCAGTGAGAATATCAGGGGCGGCAACATTCAGTACTTC. The chain recombines TRBV24-1 with TRBJ2-4; D possibly corresponds to TRBD1 (6 bases). The CDR3 runs 15 residues. CDR1 is KGHDR, CDR2 SFDVKD, per germline. V gave up 4 bases and J gave up 7 bases, with 16 bases separating them.

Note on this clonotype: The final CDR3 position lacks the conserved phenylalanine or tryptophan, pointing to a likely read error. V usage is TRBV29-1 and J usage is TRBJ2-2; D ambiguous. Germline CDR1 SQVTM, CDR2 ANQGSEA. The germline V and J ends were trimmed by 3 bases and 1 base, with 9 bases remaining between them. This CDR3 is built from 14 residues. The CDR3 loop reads CSVDEPGNTGELFS. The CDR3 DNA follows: TGCAGCGTTGACGAGCCTGGGAACACCGGGGAGCTGTTTTCT.

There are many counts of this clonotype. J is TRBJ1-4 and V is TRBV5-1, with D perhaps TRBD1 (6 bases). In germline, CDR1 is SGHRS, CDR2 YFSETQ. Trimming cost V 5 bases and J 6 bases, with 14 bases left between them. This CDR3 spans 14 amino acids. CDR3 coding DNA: TGCGCCAGCAGTAACAGGGTTCGGGATGAAAAACTGTTTTTT. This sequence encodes CASSNRVRDEKLFF.

CDR3 nucleotide sequence: TGTGCCAGCAGCTTAGCTGGACTAGCAGATTACGAGCAGTACTTC. Translated, it gives CASSLAGLADYEQYF. This sequence joins TRBV7-2 and TRBJ2-7; 8 bases line up with TRBD2. The V gene end was trimmed by 0 bases and the J gene end by 4 bases; junction bases not matched to a gene: 5. CDR1 SGHTA and CDR2 FQGNSA come from the germline V gene. The CDR3 sequence is 15 residues long.

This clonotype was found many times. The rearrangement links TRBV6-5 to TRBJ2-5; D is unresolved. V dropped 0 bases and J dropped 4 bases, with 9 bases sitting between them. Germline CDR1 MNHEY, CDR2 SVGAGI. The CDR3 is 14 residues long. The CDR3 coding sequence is TGTGCCAGCAGTTACTCGATGCAGCCAGAGACCCAGTACTTC. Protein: CASSYSMQPETQYF.

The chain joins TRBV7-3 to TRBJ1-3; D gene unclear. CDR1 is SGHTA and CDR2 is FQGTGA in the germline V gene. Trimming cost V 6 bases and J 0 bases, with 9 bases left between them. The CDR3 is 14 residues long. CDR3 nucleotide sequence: TGTGCCAGCAGTTGTACCGTCTCTGGAAACACCATATATTTT. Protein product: CASSCTVSGNTIYF.